This note documents a single T cell receptor (beta chain) sequence. The antigen is not known. Trimming shortened V by 7 bases and J by 2 bases, and 13 bases separated the two germline ends. There are 14 residues in the CDR3. The germline CDR1 and CDR2 sequences are MNHEY and SVGAGI. This sample was included in a study of T cell responses to AZD1222 COVID-19 vaccine. Study results and caveats: Among the donors, most were white British and more were female, and clonal diversity was possibly underestimated. No repertoire was sampled before or during the peak T cell response, only after it. When two AZD1222 doses had been given, Spike-specific TCR breadth and depth rose.

Only in-frame clones appear in the TCRdb table, and some are missing; sequencing was by immunoSEQ multiplex PCR. The sample shows 75,000 to 95,000 clones, 85% of them seen only once. The origin of this receptor is an adult in good health. This chain links TRBV6-5 with TRBJ2-3, with D perhaps TRBD1 (6 bases). The sequences come from peripheral blood, collected on day 0 of AZD1222 vaccination. CDR3 amino acids: CASTAGDITDTQYF. The CDR3 DNA reads as TGTGCCAGCACAGCAGGGGACATCACAGATACGCAGTATTTT.